This TCR beta chain emerged from a study of cytotoxic CD8 clonotypes in ibrutinib-treated CLL. At the level of the study: The cohort had around 10 relapsed/refractory and around 14 treatment-naive patients, 17 IGHV unmutated. Sample averages reached hundreds of thousands of productive templates and 94,082 productive rearrangements.

This clone was seen a handful of times. TCR beta library input comprised about 1.8 micrograms of genomic DNA from cryopreserved PBMCs. Repertoires were generated with immunoSEQ multiplex PCR, while TCRdb's copy carries only in-frame clones and drops some. Counted here are tens of thousands of clones, around 53% occurring once; the ten biggest clones make up around a third. Trimming took 7 bases from V and 7 from J, leaving 16 bases between them. Germline V gene sequence: CDR1 MDHEN, CDR2 SYDVKM. This CDR3 has 14 amino acids. The material was PBMCs, obtained after 12 months of ibrutinib treatment. This chain uses TRBV28 with TRBJ1-4, with D possibly TRBD1 on 6 matching bases. This receptor was taken from a human donor with chronic lymphocytic leukemia. CDR3 nucleotides: TGTGCCAGCATTCGGGGGGCAGGTAGTGAAAAACTGTTTTTT. It codes for CASIRGAGSEKLFF.